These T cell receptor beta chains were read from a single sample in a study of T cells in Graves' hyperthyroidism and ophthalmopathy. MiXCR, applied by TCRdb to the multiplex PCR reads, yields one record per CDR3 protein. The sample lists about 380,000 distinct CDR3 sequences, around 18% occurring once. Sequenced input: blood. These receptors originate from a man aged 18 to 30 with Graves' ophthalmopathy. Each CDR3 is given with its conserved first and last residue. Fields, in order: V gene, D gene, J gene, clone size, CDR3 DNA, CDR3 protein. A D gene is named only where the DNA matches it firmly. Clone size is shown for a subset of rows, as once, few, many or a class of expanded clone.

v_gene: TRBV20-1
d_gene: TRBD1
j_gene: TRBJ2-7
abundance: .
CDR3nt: TGCAGTGCTAGAGATTTGGGGACAGGGACGAGCTCCTACGAGCAGTACTTC
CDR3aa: CSARDLGTGTSSYEQYF

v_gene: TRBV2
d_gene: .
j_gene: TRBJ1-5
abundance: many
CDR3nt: TGTGCCAGCAGTGTGGGGGGAGGGCAGCCCCAGCATTTT
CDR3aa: CASSVGGGQPQHF

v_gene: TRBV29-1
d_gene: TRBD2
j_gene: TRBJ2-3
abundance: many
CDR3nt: TGCAGCGTTGCCCTACTAGCGGGATCAGATACGCAGTATTTT
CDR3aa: CSVALLAGSDTQYF

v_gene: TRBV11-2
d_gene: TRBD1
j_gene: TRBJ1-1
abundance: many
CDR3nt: TGTGCCAGCAGCCCAAGCCCCCTTAGGGGGCTGAACACTGAAGCTTTCTTT
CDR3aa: CASSPSPLRGLNTEAFF

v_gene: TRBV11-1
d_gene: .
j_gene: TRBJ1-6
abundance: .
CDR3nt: TGTGCCAGCAGTGAATCAAGGAGGGCGGTTGCACCCCTCCACTTT
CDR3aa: CASSESRRAVAPLHF

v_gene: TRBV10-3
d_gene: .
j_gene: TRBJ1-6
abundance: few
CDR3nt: TGTGCCATCGGGGACGGACTGAATTCACCCCTCCACTTT
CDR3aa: CAIGDGLNSPLHF

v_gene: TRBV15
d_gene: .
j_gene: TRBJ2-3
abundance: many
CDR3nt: TGTGCCACCAGCAAAAGCGACGTGGGTACGCAGTATTTT
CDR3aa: CATSKSDVGTQYF

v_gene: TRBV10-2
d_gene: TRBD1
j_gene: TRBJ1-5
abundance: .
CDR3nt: TGCGCCAGCAGTGAAGGCGGCCTACCGGGGCCGTACAGGGGGGCCCATCAGCCCCAGCATTTT
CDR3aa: CASSEGGLPGPYRGAHQPQHF

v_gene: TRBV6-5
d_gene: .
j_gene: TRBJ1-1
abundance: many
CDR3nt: TGTGCCAGCAGTTACCAAACACGGATGAACACTGAAGCTTTCTTT
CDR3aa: CASSYQTRMNTEAFF

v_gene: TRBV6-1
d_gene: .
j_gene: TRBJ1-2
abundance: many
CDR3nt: TGTGCCAGCAGTTCATTACAGGGAATCGACGGCTACACCTTC
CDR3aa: CASSSLQGIDGYTF

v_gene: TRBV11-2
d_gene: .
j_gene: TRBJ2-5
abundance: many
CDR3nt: TGTGCCAGCAGCTCCTTGCGGGGAAGACAAGAGACCCAGTACTTC
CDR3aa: CASSSLRGRQETQYF

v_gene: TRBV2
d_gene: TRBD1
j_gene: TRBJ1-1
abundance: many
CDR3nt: TGTGCCAGCGGACTAACAGGGGAGGCTGAAGCTTTCTTT
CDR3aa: CASGLTGEAEAFF

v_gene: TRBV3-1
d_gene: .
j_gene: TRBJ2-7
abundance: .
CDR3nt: TGTGCCAGCAGCCAAGCCCGGGGCCGGGTCGGCGAGCAGTACTTC
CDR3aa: CASSQARGRVGEQYF

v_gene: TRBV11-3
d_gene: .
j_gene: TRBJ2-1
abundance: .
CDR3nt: TGTGCCAGCAGCTCCCCTACGAGCTCCTACAATGAGCAGTTCTTC
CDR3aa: CASSSPTSSYNEQFF

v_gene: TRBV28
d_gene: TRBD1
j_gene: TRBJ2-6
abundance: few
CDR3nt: TGTGCCAGCAGTGATCTTGGACAGGGGAACTCTGGGGCCAACGTCCTGACTTTC
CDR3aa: CASSDLGQGNSGANVLTF

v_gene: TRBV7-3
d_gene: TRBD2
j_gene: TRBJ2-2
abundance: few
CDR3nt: TGTGCCAGCAGCCCCTTAGTAGCGGGGGGGACCGGGGAGCTGTTTTTT
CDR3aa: CASSPLVAGGTGELFF

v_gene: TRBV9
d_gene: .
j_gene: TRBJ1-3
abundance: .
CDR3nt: TGTGCCAGCAGTCTTGCAAACTCTGGAAACACCATATATTTT
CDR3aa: CASSLANSGNTIYF

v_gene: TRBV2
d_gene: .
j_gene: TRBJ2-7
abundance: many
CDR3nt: TGTGCCAGCAGTGGGGTACCCCTCGGCTACGAGCAGTACTTC
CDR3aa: CASSGVPLGYEQYF

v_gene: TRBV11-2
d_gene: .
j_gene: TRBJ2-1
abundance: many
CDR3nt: TGTGCCAGCAGCTTAGATCGGCACAATGAGCAGTTCTTC
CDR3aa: CASSLDRHNEQFF

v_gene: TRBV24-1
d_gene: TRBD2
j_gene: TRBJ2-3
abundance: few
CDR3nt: TGTGCCACCAATGATTTGAAGGGACTAGCTAGCACAGATACGCAGTATTTT
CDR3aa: CATNDLKGLASTDTQYF

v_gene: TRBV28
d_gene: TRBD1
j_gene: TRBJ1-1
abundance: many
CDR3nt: TGTGCCAGCAGTTCGGACAGGATGAACACTGAAGCTTTCTTT
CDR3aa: CASSSDRMNTEAFF

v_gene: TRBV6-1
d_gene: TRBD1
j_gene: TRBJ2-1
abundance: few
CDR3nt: TGTGCCAGCAGAAGGGGACAGACAAACTCCCACAATGAGCAGTTCTTC
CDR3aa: CASRRGQTNSHNEQFF

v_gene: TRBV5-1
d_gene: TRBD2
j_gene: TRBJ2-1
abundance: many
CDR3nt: TGCGCCAGCACGCTAGCGGGGACTTATTACAATGAGCAGTTCTTC
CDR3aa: CASTLAGTYYNEQFF

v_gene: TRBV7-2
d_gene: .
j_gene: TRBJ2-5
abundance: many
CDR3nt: TGTGCCAGCAGCTCCGATCGGAGGGGCCCTGAGACCCAGTACTTC
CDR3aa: CASSSDRRGPETQYF

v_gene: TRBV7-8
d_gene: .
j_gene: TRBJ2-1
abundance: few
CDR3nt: TGTGCCAGCAGCGCCGGGAAGGGGGGGGCCTACAATGAGCAGTTCTTC
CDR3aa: CASSAGKGGAYNEQFF

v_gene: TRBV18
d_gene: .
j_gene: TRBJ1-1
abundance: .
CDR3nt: TGTGCCAGCTGCTCTATGGGGGCCGTGAACACTGAAGCTTTCTTT
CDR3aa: CASCSMGAVNTEAFF